These 3 T cell receptor beta chains were sequenced from one sample in a study of OX40 agonist ivuxolimab in advanced cancers. The assay was immunoSEQ multiplex PCR, and TCRdb's table has in-frame clones only and misses some. The table lists 75,000 to 95,000 clones, roughly 90% of them singletons. Sequenced material: CD4+ or CD8+ T cells sorted from blood, taken in a trial of the OX40 agonist ivuxolimab. The receptors were sampled from an adult with an advanced solid tumor such as melanoma, head and neck, liver or kidney cancer.

The gene calls are TRBV10-3 and TRBJ1-2; D may be TRBD1 (6 bases). Trimming removed 3 bases at V and 4 bases at J, with 15 bases between. There are 15 residues in the CDR3. Germline CDR1 is ENHRY and CDR2 is SYGVKD. CDR3 bases: TGTGCCATCAGTGATACAGGGAGGGAGAGCTATGGCTACACCTTC. Its translation: CAISDTGRESYGYTF.

This chain joins TRBV2 and TRBJ2-3; 8 positions match TRBD2. V lost 6 bases, J lost 3 bases, and 8 bases stayed unmatched. Germline V lookup: CDR1 SNHLY, CDR2 FYNNEI. The CDR3 length is 15 residues. CDR3 nucleotide sequence: TGTGCCAGCAGCGATCTCGGCGGGAGGACAGATACGCAGTATTTT. Translation: CASSDLGGRTDTQYF.

The chain combines TRBV28 with TRBJ2-3; a weak D match, TRBD1 (6 bases). The V gene lost 5 bases and the J gene lost 0 bases, with 9 bases spanning the gap. Germline CDR1 and CDR2: MDHEN and SYDVKM. This CDR3 comprises 14 residues. The CDR3: CASSITGSTDTQYF. The CDR3 DNA sequence: TGTGCCAGCAGTATAACAGGGAGCACAGATACGCAGTATTTT.